The 16 T cell receptor beta chains in this list originate from one sample, sequenced in a study of shared clonotypes between healthy human individuals. Data came from immunoSEQ multiplex PCR; TCRdb stores just in-frame clones and leaves some out. Of 400,000 to 600,000 clones listed, around 95% are singletons. Sequencing was done on a sample of naive CD4+ T cells sorted from blood. Stated subset: CD45RA+ positively selected. The source of these receptors is a woman aged 25 to 39 in good health.

The count of this clone is one. The chain couples TRBV4-1 to TRBJ2-5, with D unclear. The CDR3 runs to 14 residues. Trimming left V 1 base short and J 1 base short, with 7 bases between. Per the germline V gene, CDR1 is MGHRA and CDR2 is YSYEKL. CDR3 loop: CASSQGTFQETQYF. CDR3 sequence (DNA): TGCGCCAGCAGCCAAGGCACGTTCCAAGAGACCCAGTACTTC.

The chain uses TRBV5-1 and TRBJ2-2; no clear D. The CDR3 sequence is 17 residues long. Germline assignment: CDR1 SGHRS and CDR2 YFSETQ. V was trimmed by 1 base and J by 0 bases, leaving 13 bases between them. CDR3 DNA: TGCGCCAGCAGCTTGCGCTTGGCAAGATCGAACACCGGGGAGCTGTTTTTT. It is translated as CASSLRLARSNTGELFF.

This chain uses TRBV25-1 with TRBJ1-1, with D uncertain. V dropped 7 bases and J dropped 11 bases, with 14 bases sitting between them. CDR1 is MGHDK, CDR2 SYGVNS, per germline. The CDR3 covers 11 residues. CDR3 sequence (DNA): TGTGCCAGCACCGGACGCCTTCAGGCTTTCTTT. Amino acids: CASTGRLQAFF.

CDR3 in amino acids: CASSLLGAHTGELFF. The CDR3 DNA follows: TGTGCCAGCAGCCTCCTCGGGGCTCACACCGGGGAGCTGTTTTTT. V gene TRBV7-6 combines with J gene TRBJ2-2, with D perhaps matching TRBD1 or TRBD2 (5 bases each). CDR1 and CDR2 from the germline V gene are SGHVS and FNYEAQ. The CDR3 extends over 15 amino acids. Trimming shortened V by 5 bases and J by 3 bases, and 13 bases separated the two germline ends.

V usage is TRBV4-1 and J usage is TRBJ2-2; 9 bases align to TRBD1. V trimming: 0 bases; J trimming: 3 bases; junction bases outside the gene matches: 11. CDR1 and CDR2 from the germline V gene are MGHRA and YSYEKL. This CDR3 comprises 19 residues. CDR3 DNA sequence: TGCGCCAGCAGCCAAGAGTGGGTTCGGGACAGGGTGGACACCGGGGAGCTGTTTTTT. Translating it yields CASSQEWVRDRVDTGELFF.

This chain connects TRBV11-2 to TRBJ2-7, with 7 bases matching TRBD2. After removal of 4 bases from V and 1 base from J, the junction contained 4 bases not matched to a gene. The CDR3 has 14 amino acids. Germline CDR1 and CDR2: SGHAT and FQNNGV. CDR3 amino acids: CASSSSGISYEQYF. CDR3 sequence (DNA): TGTGCCAGCAGCTCAAGCGGGATTTCCTACGAGCAGTACTTC.

The chain joins TRBV5-1 to TRBJ2-7, with D possibly matching TRBD1 (6 bases). CDR1 SGHRS and CDR2 YFSETQ come from the germline V gene. V lost 1 base and J 3 bases, leaving 11 bases between the germline ends. This CDR3 spans 14 amino acids. CDR3 protein: CASSLYRDVYEQYF. For the CDR3, the DNA is TGCGCCAGCAGCTTGTACAGGGATGTCTACGAGCAGTACTTC.

The V and J genes are TRBV6-4 and TRBJ2-1, with 11 bases that match TRBD2. The CDR3 covers 15 residues. Losses at the gene ends were 5 bases for V and 7 bases for J; bases not matched to a gene: 7. Germline CDR1 MRHNA, CDR2 SNTAGT. CDR3 region: CASSFSGRAVNEQFF. The CDR3 region has the DNA TGTGCCAGCAGTTTTAGCGGGAGGGCCGTAAATGAGCAGTTCTTC.

This chain links TRBV6-5 with TRBJ2-4; D possibly corresponds to TRBD2 (6 bases). V shed 11 bases and J shed 7 bases, with 12 bases lying between them. This CDR3 spans 11 amino acids. CDR1 is MNHEY, CDR2 SVGAGI, per germline. The DNA of the CDR3 is TGTGCCCCCCCTGGGAGGAACATTCAGTACTTC. It encodes CAPPGRNIQYF.

The CDR3 here is CASSIAGVHTGELFF. In nucleotides, the CDR3 is TGCGCCAGCAGCATAGCGGGAGTCCATACCGGGGAGCTGTTTTTT. This sequence joins TRBV5-1 and TRBJ2-2, with 9 bases lining up with TRBD2. Per germline, CDR1 SGHRS and CDR2 YFSETQ. CDR3 length: 15 amino acids. The ends lost 4 bases at V and 5 bases at J; junction bases unmatched: 6.

The chain links TRBV28 to TRBJ2-2, with TRBD1 as a possible D gene (5 bases). The CDR3 covers 15 residues. The germline V gene has CDR1 MDHEN and CDR2 SYDVKM. With 4 bases removed from V and 2 bases from J, the gap between germline ends came to 11 bases. CDR3 sequence (DNA): TGTGCCAGCAGTTCATGGACACCTAACACCGGGGAGCTGTTTTTT. Encoded protein: CASSSWTPNTGELFF.

The rearrangement links TRBV2 to TRBJ1-6; 8 nucleotides line up with TRBD1. The length of the CDR3 is 13 residues. Germline CDR1 SNHLY, CDR2 FYNNEI. Trimming cost V 8 bases and J 10 bases; bases outside gene matches: 7. This chain's CDR3 is CASGRTGLSPLHF. The CDR3 coding sequence is TGTGCCAGCGGTAGGACAGGGTTGTCACCCCTCCACTTT. The full variable domain, completed using reference TRBV2 and TRBJ1-6, is EPEVTQTPSHQVTQMGQEVILRCVPISNHLYFYWYRQILGQKVEFLVSFYNNEISEKSEIFDDQFSVERPDGSNFTLKIRSTKLEDSAMYFCASGRTGLSPLHFGNGTRLTVT.

V is TRBV6-1 and J is TRBJ2-7, with D unresolved. Germline-derived CDR1 and CDR2 are MNHNS and SASEGT. The CDR3 loop spans 11 amino acids. The V gene lost 5 bases and the J gene lost 4 bases, with 6 bases spanning the gap. The CDR3 reads CASSPNYEQYF. CDR3 nucleotides: TGTGCCAGCAGTCCCAATTACGAGCAGTACTTC.

The chain links TRBV5-1 to TRBJ2-7; 7 positions agree with TRBD1. Germline V CDR1 and CDR2: SGHRS, YFSETQ. This CDR3 region has 16 residues. The J segment lost 4 bases and the V segment lost 0 bases, leaving 10 bases of the junction unmatched. CDR3 sequence: CASSLGGQTLKYEQYF. The CDR3 bases are TGCGCCAGCAGCTTGGGGGGACAGACCCTAAAATACGAGCAGTACTTC.

The chain combines TRBV28 with TRBJ2-4; D tentatively reads TRBD1 or TRBD2 (5 bases each). The ends were cut back, 8 bases at V and 8 bases at J, with 13 bases in the middle. This CDR3 has 12 amino acids. Germline V lookup: CDR1 MDHEN, CDR2 SYDVKM. DNA of the CDR3: TGTGCCAGCGGGGGTGGGGCGGACATTCAGTACTTC. It specifies CASGGGADIQYF.

This sequence joins TRBV28 and TRBJ2-7; 7 nucleotides agree with TRBD2. V was clipped by 4 bases and J by 3 bases; unmatched bases: 9. This CDR3 spans 15 amino acids. CDR1 is MDHEN and CDR2 is SYDVKM in the germline V gene. For the CDR3, the DNA is TGTGCCAGCAGTTCTCTCCAGGGACTATTCTACGAGCAGTACTTC. Protein product: CASSSLQGLFYEQYF.